This T cell receptor beta chain emerged from a study of T cells in Graves' hyperthyroidism and ophthalmopathy. This clonotype was counted many times. TCR beta CDR3 regions were amplified from RNA. A set of HTBI primers served as the primers for a first-round RT-PCR of the TCR CDR3. TCRdb called the multiplex PCR reads again in MiXCR, with one record for every CDR3 protein. The data hold 600,000 to 850,000 distinct CDR3 sequences, with under 20% observed a single time. CDR3 length: 13 amino acids. Germline values: CDR1 SNHLY, CDR2 FYNNEI. The ends were cut back, 5 bases at V and 7 bases at J, with 12 bases in the middle.

This sequence was found in a woman in her fifties or sixties with Graves' hyperthyroidism that later progressed to Graves' ophthalmopathy. The chain is built from TRBV2 and TRBJ2-1, with D perhaps matching TRBD1 (5 bases). Sequenced input: blood. The CDR3, as DNA: TGTGCCAGCAGTCCCGACAGTGAGAATGAGCAGTTCTTC. This gives the protein CASSPDSENEQFF.